This T cell receptor beta chain was sequenced for a study of T cell responses to AZD1222 COVID-19 vaccine. Trimming left V 2 bases short and J 4 bases short, with 12 bases between. Germline V CDR1 and CDR2: SEHNR, FQNEAQ (reference sequence). The CDR3 runs to 15 residues. Points from the study as a whole: Dominant CD4 TCR responses targeted spike regions 160-218 and 743-854.

To note about this clone: Its antigen is not identified.

Using immunoSEQ multiplex PCR, the repertoire was profiled, and TCRdb retains in-frame clones only, with some absent. The sample has about 140,000 clones, 70% to 90% seen once. This chain uses TRBV7-9 with TRBJ1-3; weak D call: TRBD1 (5 bases). The sequence was obtained from an adult in good health. The input for sequencing was peripheral blood, taken on day 0 of AZD1222 vaccination. The CDR3 spells CASSLQGLEGNTIYF. CDR3 bases: TGTGCCAGCAGCTTACAGGGTCTGGAGGGAAACACCATATATTTT.